This TCR beta chain was retrieved from a study of blood T cell repertoires in COVID-19. Study as a whole: T cells, B-cell-depleted T cells, or PBMCs supplied cDNA or gDNA.

Profiled with immunoSEQ multiplex PCR; TCRdb holds only in-frame clones, not every one. The table shows some 200,000 clones, with 88% occurring only once. Germline CDR1 and CDR2: SGHVS and FNYEAQ. The CDR3 is 15 amino acids. V gave up 1 base and J gave up 6 bases, with 16 bases separating them. The receptor was derived from a woman aged 25 to 45 who had recovered from COVID-19. The chain joins TRBV7-6 to TRBJ2-7; D is possibly TRBD2 (6 bases). Sequencing used PBMCs or T cells enriched from blood (not recorded which). DNA of the CDR3: TGTGCCAGCAGCTTAGGGACTGGGACTGACGGCGAGCAGTACTTC. Encoded protein: CASSLGTGTDGEQYF.